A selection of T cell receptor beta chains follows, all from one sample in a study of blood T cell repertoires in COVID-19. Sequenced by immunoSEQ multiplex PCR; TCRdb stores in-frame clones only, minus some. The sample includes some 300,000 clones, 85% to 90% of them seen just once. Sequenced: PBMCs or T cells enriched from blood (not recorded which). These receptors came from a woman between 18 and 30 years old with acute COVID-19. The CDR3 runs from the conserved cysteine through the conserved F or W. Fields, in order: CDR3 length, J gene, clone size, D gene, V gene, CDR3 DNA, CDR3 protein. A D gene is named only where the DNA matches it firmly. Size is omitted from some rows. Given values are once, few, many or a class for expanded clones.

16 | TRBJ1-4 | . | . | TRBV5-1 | TGCGCCAGCAGCTTGGTGGTGGTTGGGGCGACTGAAAAACTGTTTTTT | CASSLVVVGATEKLFF
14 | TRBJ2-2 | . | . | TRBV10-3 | TGTGCCATCATTTCTAACAGGTCCACCGGGGAGCTGTTTTTT | CAIISNRSTGELFF
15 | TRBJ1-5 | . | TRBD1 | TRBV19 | TGTGCCAGTAGCTCCGGGACAGGGGGCCTTCAGCCCCAGCATTTT | CASSSGTGGLQPQHF
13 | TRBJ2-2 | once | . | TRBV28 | TGTGCCGGTTCCAAGCGGGTCGGCGGGGAGCTGTTTTTT | CAGSKRVGGELFF
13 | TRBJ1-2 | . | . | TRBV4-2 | TGTGCCAGCAGCCAAGATCAGGGAGGCGGCTACACCTTC | CASSQDQGGGYTF
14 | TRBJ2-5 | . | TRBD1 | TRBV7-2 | TGTGCCAGCAGCTTTGCAGGGGGATTAGAGACCCAGTACTTC | CASSFAGGLETQYF
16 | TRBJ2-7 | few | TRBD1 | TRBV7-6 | TGTGCCAGCAGCCGGGGAGGGACAGGGTGGGCCTACGAGCAGTACTTC | CASSRGGTGWAYEQYF
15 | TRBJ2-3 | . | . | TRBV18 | TGTGCCAGCTCGATGGACTACCTTAACACAGATACGCAGTATTTT | CASSMDYLNTDTQYF
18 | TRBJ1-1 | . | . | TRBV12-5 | TGTGCTAGTGGGTTCTTACTACACCGCGCCCCCATGAACACTGAAGCTTTCTTT | CASGFLLHRAPMNTEAFF
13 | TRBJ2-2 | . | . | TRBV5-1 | TGCGCCAGCAGCTTGGTCCAGCGCCGGGAGCTGTTTTTT | CASSLVQRRELFF
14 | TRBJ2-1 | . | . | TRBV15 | TGTGCCACCGGTAAAGATGGTAACTTCAATGAGCAGTTCTTC | CATGKDGNFNEQFF
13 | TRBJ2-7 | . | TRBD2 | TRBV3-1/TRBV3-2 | TGTGCCAGCAGCCTAGCGGGCCTCTACGAGCAGTACTTC | CASSLAGLYEQYF
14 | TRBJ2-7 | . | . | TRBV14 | TGTGCCAGCAGCCGAAGGGCCAGCGGATACGAGCAGTACTTC | CASSRRASGYEQYF
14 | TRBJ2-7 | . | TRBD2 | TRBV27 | TGTGCCAGCCGCGGACTAGCGGTCGCCTACGAGCAGTACTTC | CASRGLAVAYEQYF